This note documents a single T cell receptor beta chain sequence. The specificity of this receptor is unknown. The input lacks base qualities; no much larger clone sits a single base away. CDR3 length: 14 amino acids, cysteine to phenylalanine. This entry keeps only the CDR3 DNA: 42 bases, framed from base 1. The germline V gene specifies MDHEN as CDR1 and SYDVKM as CDR2. Relative to germline, V is 5 bases shorter and J is 8 bases shorter, with 16 bases between their ends. The data were taken from a study of blood T cell repertoires in COVID-19 (dated by TCRdb to between 2020 and 2021). In the study overall: Samples from collaborators originated in the United States, Italy and Spain and spanned both the acute and convalescent phases of COVID-19. The material from the prospective study consisted of cDNA or gDNA derived from T cells, B-cell-depleted T cells, or PBMCs. Subjects who had been exposed to COVID-19, were actively infected with it, or had recovered from it provided the deeply sampled blood TCRbeta repertoires that made up the dataset. A freely available public database, intended as a resource for researchers studying the immune response to SARS-CoV-2, is where the repertoires were released. Samples were obtained from the ongoing ImmuneRACE study (first 160 participants) and from some 1,200 subjects provided by 6 global collaborators. Nearly every sample came with metadata listing a de-identified subject ID, COVID-19 status, age in years and sex. HLA class I and class II types, where available, came from metadata supplied by the sample provider rather than from assay-based typing.

What the research found in general, with its limitations: Clinical and demographic metadata were provided uncurated, with the amount varying by source and participant.

In the prospective study, participants were about 18 to 100 years old, resided in fewer than 25 geographic areas of the United States, and were enrolled through a virtual design. In the prospective study, participants were assigned to cohorts based on the clinical history participants reported in a screening survey and a study questionnaire. Recovered participants in ImmuneRACE Cohort 3 were defined by two consecutive negative NP/OP PCR tests, clearance by a healthcare professional, or resolution of symptoms. In the prospective study, whole blood, serum and a nasopharyngeal or oropharyngeal swab were collected from each participant by mobile phlebotomists. Prospective study participants could optionally give additional blood draws and questionnaires over a roughly 2-month period. Before DNA extraction, prospective study blood samples were shipped either frozen or at room temperature. The immunoSEQ Assay, a bias-controlled multiplex PCR, was used to amplify TCRbeta CDR3 regions from genomic DNA. Turning to the authors' computational methods: Nucleated cell counts per sample were estimated from amplification of reference gene primers within the assay. To quantify the absolute abundance of each unique TCRbeta CDR3 rearrangement, sequence reads were collapsed and filtered. Productive Simpson clonality was computed per sample as the square root of Simpson's diversity index over productive rearrangements. Held by TCRdb, this immuneACCESS table contains in-frame sequences only and omits some clones. Under half of the omission traces to an unresolved V gene where checked; the cause of the rest is unknown. That table gives V, J and clone size, and the DNA gave D and trimming. Counted in this sample were roughly 380,000 clones; more than 75% of them appeared once. The ten largest account for roughly 1.4% of the sample.

Sequences were obtained from PBMCs or T cells enriched from blood (not recorded which). The sequence derives from a man aged 30-40 years who had recovered from COVID-19. This sequence uses TRBV28 and TRBJ2-1; the D segment could be TRBD2, given 5 matching bases. The nucleotide sequence is given as TGTGCCAGCAGTGTACGGGAACCCGTCGATGAGCAGTTCTTC. Its translation is CASSVREPVDEQFF.